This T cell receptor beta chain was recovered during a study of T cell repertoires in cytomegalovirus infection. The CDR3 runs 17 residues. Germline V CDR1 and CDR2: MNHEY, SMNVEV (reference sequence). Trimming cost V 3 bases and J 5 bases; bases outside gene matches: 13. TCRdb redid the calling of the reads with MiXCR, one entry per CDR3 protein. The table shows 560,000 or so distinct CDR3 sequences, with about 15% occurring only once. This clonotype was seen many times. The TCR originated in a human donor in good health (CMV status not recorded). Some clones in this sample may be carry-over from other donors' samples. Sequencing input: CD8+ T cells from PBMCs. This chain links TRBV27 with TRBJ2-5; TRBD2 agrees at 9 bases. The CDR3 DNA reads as TGTGCCAGCAGTTTTCCGGCTAGCGGGACTCTCAGCGAGACCCAGTACTTC. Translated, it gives CASSFPASGTLSETQYF.